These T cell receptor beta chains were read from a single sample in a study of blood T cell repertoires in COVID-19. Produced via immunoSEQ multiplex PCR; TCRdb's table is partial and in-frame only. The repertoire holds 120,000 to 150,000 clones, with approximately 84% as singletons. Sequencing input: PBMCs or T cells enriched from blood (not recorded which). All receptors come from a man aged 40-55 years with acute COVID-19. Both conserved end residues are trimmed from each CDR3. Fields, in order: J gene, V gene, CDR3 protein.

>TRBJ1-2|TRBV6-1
ASSEGPQVTYGYT
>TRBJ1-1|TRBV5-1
ASSSGDGLNTEAF
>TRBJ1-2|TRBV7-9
ASSHGSGYT
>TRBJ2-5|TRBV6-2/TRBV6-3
ASSYSQDQY
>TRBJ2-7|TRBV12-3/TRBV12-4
ASSFFGHEQY
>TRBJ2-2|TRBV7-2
ASSLGFEGGELF
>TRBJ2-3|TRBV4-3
ASSLGTASGDTQY
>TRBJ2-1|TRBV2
AQLFDRGGRAFEQF
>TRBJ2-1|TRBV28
ASGPGGWHNEQF
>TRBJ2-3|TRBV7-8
ASSSTGASTDTQY
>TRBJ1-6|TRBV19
ASSIGGRLGGGQSPLH
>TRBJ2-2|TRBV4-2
ASGKTSGGAGELF
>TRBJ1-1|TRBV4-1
ASSQGDRNTEAF
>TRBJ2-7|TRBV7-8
ASSLEVLAVAYEQY
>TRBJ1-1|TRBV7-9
ASRPPGTGSSEAF